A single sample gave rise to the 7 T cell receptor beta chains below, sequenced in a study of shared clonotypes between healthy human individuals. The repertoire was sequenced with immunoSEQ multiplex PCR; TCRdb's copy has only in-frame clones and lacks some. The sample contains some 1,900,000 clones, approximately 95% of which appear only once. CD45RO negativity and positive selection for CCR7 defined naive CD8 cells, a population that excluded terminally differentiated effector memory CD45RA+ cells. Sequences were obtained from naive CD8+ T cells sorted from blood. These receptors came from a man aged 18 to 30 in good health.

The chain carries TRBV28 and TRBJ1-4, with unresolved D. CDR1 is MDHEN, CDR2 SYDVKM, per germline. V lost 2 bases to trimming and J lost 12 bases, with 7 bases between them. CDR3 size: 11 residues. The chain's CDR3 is CASSLTEELFF. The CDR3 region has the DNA TGTGCCAGCAGTTTAACGGAGGAACTGTTTTTT.

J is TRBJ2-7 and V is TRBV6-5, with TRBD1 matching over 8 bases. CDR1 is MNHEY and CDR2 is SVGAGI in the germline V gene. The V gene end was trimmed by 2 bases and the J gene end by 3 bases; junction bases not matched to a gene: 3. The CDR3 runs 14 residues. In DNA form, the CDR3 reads TGTGCCAGCAGTTACGCGGACAGGGACTACGAGCAGTACTTC. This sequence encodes CASSYADRDYEQYF.

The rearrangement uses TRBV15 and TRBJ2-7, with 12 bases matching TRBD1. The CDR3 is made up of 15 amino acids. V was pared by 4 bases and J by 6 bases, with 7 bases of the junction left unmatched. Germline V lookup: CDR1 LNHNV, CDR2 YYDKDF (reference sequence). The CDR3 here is CATSTDGTGGFEQYF. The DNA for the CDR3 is TGTGCCACCAGCACCGACGGGACAGGGGGCTTCGAGCAGTACTTC.

The CDR3 here is CASSQERGFSYNEQFF. Written as DNA, the CDR3 is TGTGCCAGCAGCCAAGAGAGGGGGTTCTCCTACAATGAGCAGTTCTTC. The rearrangement joins TRBV14 to TRBJ2-1; weak D call: TRBD1 (6 bases). CDR1 and CDR2 from the germline V gene are SGHDN and FVKESK. The V end was cut by 0 bases, the J end by 0 bases, with 9 bases between. The CDR3 spans 16 residues. Together with reference TRBV14 and TRBJ2-1, the CDR3 gives the full variable domain: EAGVTQFPSHSVIEKGQTVTLRCDPISGHDNLYWYRRVMGKEIKFLLHFVKESKQDESGMPNNRFLAERTGGTYSTLKVQPAELEDSGVYFCASSQERGFSYNEQFFGPGTRLTVL.

In DNA, the CDR3 is TGTGCCAGCAGCCGGTCGGGTAACACCGGGGAGCTGTTTTTT. This codes for CASSRSGNTGELFF. The chain is built from TRBV7-8 and TRBJ2-2; D is unclear. CDR1 and CDR2 from the germline V gene are SGHVS and FQNEAQ. The CDR3 consists of 14 residues. Trimming left V 5 bases short and J 2 bases short, with 9 bases between.

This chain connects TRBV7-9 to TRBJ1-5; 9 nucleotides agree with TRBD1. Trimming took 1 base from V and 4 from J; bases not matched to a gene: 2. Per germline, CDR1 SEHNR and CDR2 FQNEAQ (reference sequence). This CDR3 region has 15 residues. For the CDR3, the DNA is TGTGCCAGCAGCTTAGGGGGGACAGGGAATCAGCCCCAGCATTTT. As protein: CASSLGGTGNQPQHF. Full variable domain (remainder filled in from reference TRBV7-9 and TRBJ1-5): DTGVSQNPRHKITKRGQNVTFRCDPISEHNRLYWYRQTLGQGPEFLTYFQNEAQLEKSRLLSDRFSAERPKGSFSTLEIQRTEQGDSAMYLCASSLGGTGNQPQHFGDGTRLSIL.

For the CDR3, the DNA is TGTGCCAGCAGTGAAGAGGGACAGGGGAAGATCCGGACGGGGACTGAAGCTTTCTTT. As protein: CASSEEGQGKIRTGTEAFF. The chain has TRBV6-1 and TRBJ1-1, with TRBD1 matching 10 bases. J was trimmed by 5 bases and V by 1 base; bases with no gene match: 16. The germline V gene has CDR1 MNHNS and CDR2 SASEGT. The CDR3 has 19 residues.